The sequence of this T cell receptor (beta chain) was determined in a study of vaccination effects on CD4 cells after COVID-19. The CDR3 length is 14 residues. Unmatched junction bases numbered 1, after V lost 0 bases and J lost 7 bases. Germline assignment: CDR1 SGHRS and CDR2 YFSETQ. Study-wide results and caveats: A shortage of convalescent patients and an absence of early post-infection timepoints characterized the study.

In this sample, this clone turned up a few times. The antigen is unknown. ViraFEST assay sequencing came after antigen-specific CD4+ T cells were expanded with viral peptide pools. With roughly nine days of culture completed, CD4+ T cells were isolated. None of these healthy vaccinees had been infected with SARS-CoV-2 before vaccination. A few million PBMC per well were cultured with approximately 10 IU/ml IL-2 and about 10 ug/ml peptides. Researchers swapped half the medium for IL-2 medium on both days 3 and 7. Here immunoSEQ multiplex PCR was the method, and the copy in TCRdb shows in-frame clones only, minus some. The sample yields around 30,000 clones, roughly 63% seen once.

The sequences come from CD4+ T cells from PBMCs cultured with HCoV-229E spike peptides, collected before COVID-19 vaccination. The rearrangement links TRBV5-1 to TRBJ1-6; 7 positions match TRBD1. The sequence derives from a human donor who received a COVID-19 vaccine. CDR3 amino acids: CASSLVQGNSPLHF. The CDR3 DNA reads as TGCGCCAGCAGCTTGGTACAGGGGAATTCACCCCTCCACTTT. Complete variable domain (other parts from reference TRBV5-1 and TRBJ1-6): KAGVTQTPRYLIKTRGQQVTLSCSPISGHRSVSWYQQTPGQGLQFLFEYFSETQRNKGNFPGRFSGRQFSNSRSEMNVSTLELGDSALYLCASSLVQGNSPLHFGNGTRLTVT.